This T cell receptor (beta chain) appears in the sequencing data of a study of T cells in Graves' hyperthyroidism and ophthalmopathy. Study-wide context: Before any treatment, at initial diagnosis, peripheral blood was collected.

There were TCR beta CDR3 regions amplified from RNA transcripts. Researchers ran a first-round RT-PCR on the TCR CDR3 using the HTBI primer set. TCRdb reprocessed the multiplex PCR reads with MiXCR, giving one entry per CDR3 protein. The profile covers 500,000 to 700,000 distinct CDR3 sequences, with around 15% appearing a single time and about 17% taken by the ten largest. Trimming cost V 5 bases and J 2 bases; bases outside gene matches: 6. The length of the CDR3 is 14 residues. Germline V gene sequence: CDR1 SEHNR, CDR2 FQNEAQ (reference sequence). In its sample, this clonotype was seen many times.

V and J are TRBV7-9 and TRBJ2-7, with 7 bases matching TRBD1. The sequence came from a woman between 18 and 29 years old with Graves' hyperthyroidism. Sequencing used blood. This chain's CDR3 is CASSKTGLPYEQYF. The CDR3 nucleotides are TGTGCCAGCAGCAAGACAGGGCTTCCCTACGAGCAGTACTTC.